These 30 T cell receptor beta chains share one sample of origin, sequenced in a study of OX40 agonist ivuxolimab in advanced cancers. Libraries were prepared by immunoSEQ multiplex PCR; TCRdb keeps only in-frame clonotypes and omits some of them. The sample has approximately 68,000 clones, over 75% seen once. The sequenced sample was CD4+ or CD8+ T cells sorted from blood, obtained in a trial of the OX40 agonist ivuxolimab. The receptors shown here come from an adult with an advanced solid tumor such as melanoma, head and neck, liver or kidney cancer.

The CDR3 bases are TGTGCCAGCTCGCTCCCCGGGACAGGGGTTCGCGAGCAGTACTTC. It codes for CASSLPGTGVREQYF. This chain joins TRBV18 and TRBJ2-7; 10 positions match TRBD1. Germline lookup yields CDR1 KGHSH and CDR2 LQKENI. The CDR3 consists of 15 residues. Germline trimming cut 6 bases from V and 6 bases from J; bases unmatched to any gene: 11.

Here the CDR3 reads CASMGARTEAFF. CDR3 in DNA: TGTGCCAGCATGGGGGCGAGAACTGAAGCTTTCTTT. The rearrangement joins TRBV5-6 to TRBJ1-1, with D possibly matching TRBD1 (6 bases). CDR3 length: 12 residues. CDR1 SGHDT and CDR2 YYEEEE come from the germline V gene. Between the trimmed V and J ends, which lost 6 bases and 5 bases, there was a span of 11 bases. Full variable domain (outside the CDR3, taken from reference TRBV5-6 and TRBJ1-1): DAGVTQSPTHLIKTRGQQVTLRCSPKSGHDTVSWYQQALGQGPQFIFQYYEEEERQRGNFPDRFSGHQFPNYSSELNVNALLLGDSALYLCASMGARTEAFFGQGTRLTVV.

Here the CDR3 reads CASSGGVSNSPLHF. In DNA, the CDR3 is TGTGCCAGCAGTGGGGGGGTTTCGAATTCACCCCTCCACTTT. The chain joins TRBV2 to TRBJ1-6; D is possibly TRBD1 (5 bases). Between the trimmed V and J ends, which lost 4 bases and 7 bases, there was a span of 11 bases. The CDR3 spans 14 residues. Germline V gene data show CDR1 as SNHLY and CDR2 as FYNNEI.

The CDR3 loop reads CASSRTGTADEQYF. In DNA form, the CDR3 reads TGTGCCAGCAGCCGCACCGGGACCGCGGACGAGCAGTACTTC. This sequence joins TRBV7-2 and TRBJ2-5; D assignment may be TRBD1 or TRBD2 (5 bases each). The J call is in doubt because the DNA end fits TRBJ2-7 better. The CDR3 contains 14 residues. The germline V gene encodes CDR1 SGHTA and CDR2 FQGNSA.

The chain recombines TRBV18 with TRBJ2-3, with D hard to call. Germline V CDR1 and CDR2: KGHSH, LQKENI. The CDR3 covers 13 residues. V was pared by 3 bases and J by 3 bases, with 7 bases between. The CDR3: CASSPRQTDTQYF. The CDR3 DNA reads as TGTGCCAGCTCACCTAGACAAACAGATACGCAGTATTTT.

The V and J genes are TRBV5-1 and TRBJ1-4; no firm D call. The V gene lost 0 bases and the J gene lost 0 bases, with 6 bases spanning the gap. The CDR3 covers 15 residues. Germline CDR1 and CDR2: SGHRS and YFSETQ. The CDR3 protein is CASSLEPATNEKLFF. The CDR3 bases are TGCGCCAGCAGCTTGGAGCCAGCAACTAATGAAAAACTGTTTTTT.

The chain is built from TRBV10-3 and TRBJ1-2; 7 bases agree with TRBD1. V was clipped by 6 bases and J by 3 bases; unmatched bases: 4. CDR1 is ENHRY, CDR2 SYGVKD, per germline. There are 13 residues in the CDR3. As DNA, the CDR3 is TGTGCCATCAGACCAGACAGGGACTATGGCTACACCTTC. This translates into CAIRPDRDYGYTF.

V is TRBV28 and J is TRBJ1-2; TRBD1 might be the D (5 bases). Trimming removed 2 bases at V and 5 bases at J, with 9 bases between. The CDR3 sequence is 13 residues long. Germline CDR1 MDHEN, CDR2 SYDVKM. CDR3 protein: CASSLTGGYGYTF. The CDR3 coding sequence is TGTGCCAGCAGTTTAACGGGGGGGTATGGCTACACCTTC.

The chain recombines TRBV18 with TRBJ2-1; 7 positions match TRBD2. Per germline, CDR1 KGHSH and CDR2 LQKENI. The CDR3 covers 17 residues. J was trimmed by 8 bases and V by 0 bases; bases with no gene match: 13. The CDR3 nucleotides read TGTGCCAGCTCACCACCGAAGGCTAGCGGCGGTTTGGATGAGCAGTTCTTC. Translated: CASSPPKASGGLDEQFF.

The genes are TRBV9 and TRBJ1-4, with 9 bases fitting TRBD1. Unmatched junction bases numbered 5, after V lost 1 base and J lost 7 bases. The CDR3 has 15 amino acids. Germline V gives CDR1 SGDLS, CDR2 YYNGEE. This chain's CDR3 is CASSVRGTGFEKLFF. The CDR3 coding sequence is TGTGCCAGCAGCGTAAGAGGGACAGGGTTTGAAAAACTGTTTTTT. Looking up the rest from reference TRBV9 and TRBJ1-4 gives the full variable domain: DSGVTQTPKHLITATGQRVTLRCSPRSGDLSVYWYQQSLDQGLQFLIQYYNGEERAKGNILERFSAQQFPDLHSELNLSSLELGDSALYFCASSVRGTGFEKLFFGSGTQLSVL.

V is TRBV5-1 and J is TRBJ2-2; no clear D. Trimming left V 2 bases short and J 4 bases short, with 9 bases between. This CDR3 has 14 residues. Germline V CDR1 and CDR2: SGHRS, YFSETQ. The CDR3 DNA is TGCGCCAGCAGCTTAGGTTCTACCACCGGGGAGCTGTTTTTT. As protein: CASSLGSTTGELFF.

V and J are TRBV5-1 and TRBJ2-3; D is unclear. Per the germline V gene, CDR1 is SGHRS and CDR2 is YFSETQ. V lost 3 bases and J lost 1, with 3 bases in between. The CDR3 runs 12 residues. For the CDR3, the DNA is TGCGCCAGCAGCTACGGCACAGATACGCAGTATTTT. It yields the protein CASSYGTDTQYF.

The chain employs TRBV10-3 and TRBJ2-3, with a possible D match to TRBD2 (6 bases). The CDR3 is 13 amino acids. Trimming took off 7 bases at V and 8 bases at J, with 16 bases between the two ends. Germline lookup yields CDR1 ENHRY and CDR2 SYGVKD. As DNA, the CDR3 is TGTGCCATCACCGACCGGGACTTAGGTACGCAGTATTTT. It is translated as CAITDRDLGTQYF.

The chain joins TRBV15 to TRBJ2-1; 9 bases map to TRBD2. The trim removed 0 bases at V and 10 bases at J, leaving 7 bases unmatched. This CDR3 region has 15 residues. Germline CDR1 is LNHNV and CDR2 is YYDKDF (reference sequence). The CDR3 nucleotides are TGTGCCACCAGCAGAGAACTAGCGGGCCAGGGAGAGCAGTTCTTC. Translated, it gives CATSRELAGQGEQFF. Using reference TRBV15 and TRBJ2-1 for the parts outside the CDR3, the full variable domain is DAMVIQNPRYQVTQFGKPVTLSCSQTLNHNVMYWYQQKSSQAPKLLFHYYDKDFNNEADTPDNFQSRRPNTSFCFLDIRSPGLGDTAMYLCATSRELAGQGEQFFGPGTRLTVL.

The sample holds one count of this clone. This chain links TRBV25-1 with TRBJ2-2; TRBD2 is a possible D gene (5 bases). Germline V CDR1 and CDR2: MGHDK, SYGVNS. This CDR3 has 14 amino acids. The V gene lost 1 base and the J gene lost 7 bases, with 10 bases spanning the gap. This CDR3 reads CASSESGFGGELFF. The DNA of the CDR3 is TGTGCCAGCAGTGAATCGGGGTTTGGCGGGGAGCTGTTTTTT.

The V and J genes are TRBV6-5 and TRBJ2-7, with D possibly TRBD1 on 6 matching bases. Trimming shortened V by 6 bases and J by 3 bases, and 15 bases separated the two germline ends. The CDR3 is 14 residues long. Germline CDR1 is MNHEY and CDR2 is SVGAGI. The CDR3 loop is CASRNRDTYYEQYF. In nucleotides, the CDR3 is TGTGCCAGCAGAAACCGGGACACCTACTACGAGCAGTACTTC.

The gene calls are TRBV7-2 and TRBJ1-2; D might be TRBD1 (6 bases). Germline CDR1 SGHTA, CDR2 FQGNSA. The CDR3 loop spans 16 amino acids. Trimming pared 4 bases from V and 5 bases from J, leaving 20 bases between. In DNA form, the CDR3 reads TGTGCCAGCAGCTCCCGCATCCGGGGGCGAGGGTATGGCTACACCTTC. It yields the protein CASSSRIRGRGYGYTF.

The CDR3 sequence is CASSSPSYEQYF. DNA for the CDR3: TGTGCCAGCAGCTCCCCCTCCTACGAGCAGTACTTC. The gene calls are TRBV7-3 and TRBJ2-7; D unclear. CDR3 length equals 12 residues. V lost 4 bases and J 0 bases, leaving 4 bases between the germline ends. The germline CDR1 and CDR2 sequences are SGHTA and FQGTGA.

The chain is built from TRBV19 and TRBJ1-5, with 8 bases lining up with TRBD1. The CDR3 spans 17 residues. Germline CDR1 and CDR2: LNHDA and SQIVND (reference sequence). With V trimmed by 5 bases and J by 1 base, 10 bases remained unmatched. CDR3 residues: CASSGGTGGGSNQPQHF. The CDR3 coding sequence is TGTGCCAGTAGTGGCGGAACAGGGGGAGGAAGCAATCAGCCCCAGCATTTT.

The table lists this clone with a count of one. The rearrangement links TRBV7-8 to TRBJ2-5; 7 bases align to TRBD1. The CDR3 runs 17 residues. CDR1 and CDR2 (germline): SGHVS, FQNEAQ. J was trimmed by 3 bases and V by 5 bases; bases with no gene match: 15. For the CDR3, the DNA is TGTGCCAGCAGCCAAAGGAGACAGGGAGATTGGGAAGAGACCCAGTACTTC. Encoded protein: CASSQRRQGDWEETQYF.

The chain has TRBV7-9 and TRBJ2-1; 9 positions match TRBD2. This CDR3 spans 14 amino acids. Germline V lookup: CDR1 SEHNR, CDR2 FQNEAQ (reference sequence). V lost 4 bases to trimming and J lost 10 bases; unmatched junction nucleotides: 8. CDR3 residues: CASSSGGLAGEQFF. The CDR3 nucleotides are TGTGCCAGCAGCTCGGGGGGGCTAGCGGGAGAGCAGTTCTTC.

The chain has TRBV4-1 and TRBJ2-4; no clear D gene. This CDR3 comprises 16 residues. Germline CDR1 is MGHRA and CDR2 is YSYEKL. Deletions cut 3 bases from V and 0 bases from J, with 12 bases between. The CDR3 region is CASSQTQLLAKNIQYF. CDR3 coding DNA: TGCGCCAGCAGCCAGACACAGTTACTAGCCAAAAACATTCAGTACTTC.

The CDR3 DNA reads as TGTGCCAGCAGTTCTACCTGGGGCTACACCTTC. Encoded protein: CASSSTWGYTF. J is TRBJ1-2 and V is TRBV28, with unresolved D. The CDR3 sequence is 11 residues long. Per germline, CDR1 MDHEN and CDR2 SYDVKM. Trimming left V 4 bases short and J 8 bases short, with 8 bases between.

As to this clone: It is unclear where the CDR3 begins or ends on the DNA, so no DNA is shown, and the CDR3 is as TCRdb lists it. The chain couples TRBV6-1 to TRBJ2-5; TRBD2, the D gene given by the table, was not confirmed from the DNA. The CDR3 extends over 14 residues, inclusive of both ends. Germline V gives CDR1 MNHNS, CDR2 SASEGT. The CDR3 sequence: CASSSSTGGETQYF.

The chain is built from TRBV6-1 and TRBJ2-7; D gene uncertain. Germline CDR1 reads MNHNS; CDR2 reads SASEGT. V was cut by 1 base and J by 2 bases, with 9 bases left in between. This CDR3 is built from 14 residues. The CDR3 bases are TGTGCCAGCAGTGAAGGTCCAGGACCCTACGAGCAGTACTTC. This gives the protein CASSEGPGPYEQYF.

The chain joins TRBV28 to TRBJ2-3; no firm D call. Trimming removed 4 bases at V and 4 bases at J, with 15 bases between. The V gene's germline CDR1 is MDHEN and CDR2 SYDVKM. The CDR3 spans 15 residues. Here the CDR3 DNA reads TGTGCCAGCAGTTCCCCCGGCGACAAGGCAGATACGCAGTATTTT. Protein product: CASSSPGDKADTQYF.

The rearrangement links TRBV11-1 to TRBJ1-5; TRBD1 agrees at 7 bases. Germline CDR1 reads SGHAT; CDR2 reads FQDESV (reference sequence). Trimming at V came to 1 base and at J to 2 bases, leaving 11 bases not matched to a gene. CDR3 length: 18 amino acids. The CDR3 coding sequence is TGTGCCAGCAGCTTAGAAGTCCCACAGGGGCTGGGCAATCAGCCCCAGCATTTT. This gives the protein CASSLEVPQGLGNQPQHF.

This clone was seen only once. The V call is TRBV5-1, the J call TRBJ1-1; 7 nucleotides align to TRBD1. Unmatched junction bases numbered 5, after V lost 5 bases and J lost 1 base. Germline CDR1 SGHRS, CDR2 YFSETQ. CDR3 length equals 14 residues. The CDR3 DNA is TGCGCCAGCAGAATGGGGACAGCGAACACTGAAGCTTTCTTT. As protein: CASRMGTANTEAFF. Full variable domain (outside the CDR3, taken from reference TRBV5-1 and TRBJ1-1): KAGVTQTPRYLIKTRGQQVTLSCSPISGHRSVSWYQQTPGQGLQFLFEYFSETQRNKGNFPGRFSGRQFSNSRSEMNVSTLELGDSALYLCASRMGTANTEAFFGQGTRLTVV.

This chain links TRBV27 with TRBJ2-5; D call uncertain. The end of the DNA fits TRBJ2-7 better, so the J call may be wrong. The length of the CDR3 is 12 residues. Germline V CDR1 and CDR2: MNHEY, SMNVEV (reference sequence). The CDR3 DNA reads as TGTGCCAGCAGTGGCAGCGCCTACGAGCAGTACTTC. It specifies CASSGSAYEQYF.

The chain carries TRBV2 and TRBJ1-5; D not resolved. The CDR3 covers 13 residues. Germline V gene lookup returns CDR1 SNHLY and CDR2 FYNNEI. V gave up 7 bases and J gave up 2 bases, with 9 bases separating them. CDR3 nucleotide sequence: TGTGCCAGCAATCCTGGGGGCAATCAGCCCCAGCATTTT. Translated: CASNPGGNQPQHF.